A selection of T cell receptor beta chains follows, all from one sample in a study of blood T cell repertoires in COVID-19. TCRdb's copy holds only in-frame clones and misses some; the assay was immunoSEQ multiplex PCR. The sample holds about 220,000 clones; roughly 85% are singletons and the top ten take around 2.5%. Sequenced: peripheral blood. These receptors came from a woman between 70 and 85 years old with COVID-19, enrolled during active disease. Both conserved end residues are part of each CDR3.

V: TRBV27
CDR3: CASSRFGAGNTIYF

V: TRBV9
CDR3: CASSPLGQGNTEAFF

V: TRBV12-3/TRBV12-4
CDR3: CASTSRQGTEAFF

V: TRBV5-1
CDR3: CASSLAGTGATYGYTF

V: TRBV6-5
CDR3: CASSYVQGVNQPQHF

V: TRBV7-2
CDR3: CASSLAARHTEAFF

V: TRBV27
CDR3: CASSLTYQTRGSNQPQHF

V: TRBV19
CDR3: CASSIDRGPQHF

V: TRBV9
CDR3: CASSVLDRPLMKAFF

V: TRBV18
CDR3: CASSLTHPGGYGYTF

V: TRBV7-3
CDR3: CASSPRLADGEQFF

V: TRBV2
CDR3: CASSDGPGYNSPLHF

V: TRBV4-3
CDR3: CASSQPPGQGLHEQFF

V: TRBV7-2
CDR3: CASSSTPGTHFRKGGYTF

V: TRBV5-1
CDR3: CASSGASSYNSPLHF

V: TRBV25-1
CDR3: CATRESSGNTIYF

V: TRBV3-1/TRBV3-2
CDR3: CASSRNRGHLIFSGNTIYF

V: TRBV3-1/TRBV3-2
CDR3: CASSQDPRQEKNYGYTF

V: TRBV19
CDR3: CASKLSRTGDTEAFF

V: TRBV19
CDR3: CASSAPSRSSFGNTIYF

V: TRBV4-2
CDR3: CASSQWVPGWEANYGYTF

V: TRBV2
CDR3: CASSESQGLAYNEQFF